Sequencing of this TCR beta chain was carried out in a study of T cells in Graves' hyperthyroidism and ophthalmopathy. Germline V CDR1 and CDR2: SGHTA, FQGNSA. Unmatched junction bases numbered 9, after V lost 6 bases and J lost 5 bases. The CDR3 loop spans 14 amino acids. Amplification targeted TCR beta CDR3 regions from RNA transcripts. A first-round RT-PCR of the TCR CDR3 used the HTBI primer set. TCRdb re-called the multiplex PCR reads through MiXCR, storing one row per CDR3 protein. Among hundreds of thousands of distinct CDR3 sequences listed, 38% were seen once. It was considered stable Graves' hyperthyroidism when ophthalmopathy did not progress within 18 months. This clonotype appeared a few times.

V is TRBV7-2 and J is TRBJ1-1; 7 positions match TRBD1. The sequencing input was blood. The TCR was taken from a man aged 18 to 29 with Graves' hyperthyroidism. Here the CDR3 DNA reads TGTGCCAGCAGTTACCGACAGGGCTGGACTGAAGCTTTCTTT. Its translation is CASSYRQGWTEAFF.